These T cell receptor beta chains were read from a single sample in a study of blood T cell repertoires in COVID-19. The method was immunoSEQ multiplex PCR; TCRdb's version includes in-frame clones alone and lacks a portion of them. The sample lists about 250,000 clones; about nine tenths were seen once. Material for sequencing was PBMCs or T cells enriched from blood (not recorded which). The receptors derive from a woman aged 30 to 39 with acute COVID-19. The CDR3 runs from the conserved cysteine through the conserved F or W. The order of the fields is CDR3 length, V gene, D gene, clone size, J gene, CDR3 DNA, CDR3 protein. A D gene is named only where the DNA matches it firmly. Clone size is not always given. Where it is, it says once, few, many or a class for expanded clones.

17	TRBV20-1	TRBD1	few	TRBJ2-1	TGCAGTGCTAGTGCGTCGGACAGGGGAGGATACTACAATGAGCAGTTCTTC	CSASASDRGGYYNEQFF
14	TRBV10-1	-	few	TRBJ2-2	TGCGCCAGCAGCCCTCTCGGACAGACCGGGGAGCTGTTTTTT	CASSPLGQTGELFF
15	TRBV5-1	-	-	TRBJ2-7	TGCGCCAGCAGCCCGGCCGGGACACTGACCTACGAGCAGTACTTC	CASSPAGTLTYEQYF
15	TRBV6-5	TRBD1	-	TRBJ2-7	TGTGCCAGCAAAAGGTCGGGACAGGGAGTCTACGAGCAGTACTTC	CASKRSGQGVYEQYF
14	TRBV2	-	-	TRBJ1-5	TGTGCCAGCAGTGAGGGGCAGGGCCATCAGCCCCAGCATTTT	CASSEGQGHQPQHF
14	TRBV6-5	TRBD1	once	TRBJ1-1	TGTGCCAGCAGGGACAGGGGAGGGAACACTGAAGCTTTCTTT	CASRDRGGNTEAFF
15	TRBV6-4	TRBD1	few	TRBJ2-2	TGTGCCAGCAGTGACGGGACAGGGGGCACCGGGGAGCTGTTTTTT	CASSDGTGGTGELFF
13	TRBV5-5	-	-	TRBJ2-7	TGTGCCAGCAGCTTTACGATAGAGTACGAGCAGTACTTC	CASSFTIEYEQYF
14	TRBV5-1	-	-	TRBJ1-1	TGCGCCAGCAGCCAGGGGACTACGAACACTGAAGCTTTCTTT	CASSQGTTNTEAFF
14	TRBV13	-	-	TRBJ2-3	TGTGCCAGCAGCTTAGCGGGGAACACAGATACGCAGTATTTT	CASSLAGNTDTQYF
14	TRBV5-4	TRBD2	-	TRBJ2-1	TGTGCCAGCAGCTTGGTTCTAGCGGGAGGGGAGCAGTTCTTC	CASSLVLAGGEQFF
16	TRBV5-1	TRBD1	-	TRBJ2-7	TGCGCCAGCAGCGGAGGACTGACAGGGGCATCCTACGAGCAGTACTTC	CASSGGLTGASYEQYF
13	TRBV4-1	-	-	TRBJ2-3	TGCGCCAGCCATTCCGATATAGCAGATACGCAGTATTTT	CASHSDIADTQYF
13	TRBV30	TRBD1	-	TRBJ1-1	TGTGCCTGGAACAGGGGGCGGAACACTGAAGCTTTCTTT	CAWNRGRNTEAFF
15	TRBV5-4	-	once	TRBJ2-5	TGTGCCAGCAGCTCGGGAAGACTGTACCAAGAGACCCAGTACTTC	CASSSGRLYQETQYF
16	TRBV10-3	TRBD1	-	TRBJ2-7	TGTGCCATCAGTGAGTCGATGGGACAGGGGGTTTACGAGCAGTACTTC	CAISESMGQGVYEQYF
14	TRBV6-2/TRBV6-3	TRBD2	-	TRBJ2-1	TGTGCCAGCAGTTACTCGGGAGGGTACAATGAGCAGTTCTTC	CASSYSGGYNEQFF
13	TRBV6-5	-	-	TRBJ1-1	TGTGCCAGCAGTTACATGCAGGGGATCGAAGCTTTCTTT	CASSYMQGIEAFF
15	TRBV28	TRBD1	-	TRBJ1-1	TGTGCCAGCAGTCTTACAGGGGGCGCAGGGACTGAAGCTTTCTTT	CASSLTGGAGTEAFF
16	TRBV2	TRBD1	-	TRBJ2-2	TGTGCCAGCAGCCTACAGGGGGTCGAGAACACCGGGGAGCTGTTTTTT	CASSLQGVENTGELFF
13	TRBV5-4	-	-	TRBJ1-5	TGTGCCAGCAGCTTGGGGGCCAATCAGCCCCAGCATTTT	CASSLGANQPQHF
13	TRBV14	-	few	TRBJ2-2	TGTGCCAGCAGCCAAGTCGGCGGCGGGGAGCTGTTTTTT	CASSQVGGGELFF
14	TRBV2	-	-	TRBJ1-5	TGTGCCAGCAGTGTTGGGGAAAGGGGTCAGCCCCAGCATTTT	CASSVGERGQPQHF
15	TRBV7-2	TRBD2	-	TRBJ2-3	TGTGCCAGCAGCCAAACTAGCGGGGGGGGAGATACGCAGTATTTT	CASSQTSGGGDTQYF
18	TRBV19	-	-	TRBJ1-1	TGTGCCAGTAGTCCGCGGACGACAGTCCCCCCCCTGAACACTGAAGCTTTCTTT	CASSPRTTVPPLNTEAFF
16	TRBV10-3	-	-	TRBJ2-7	TGTGCCATCAGTGAGGGTAGGGGGGGGGCCTCGGACGAGCAGTACTTC	CAISEGRGGASDEQYF
14	TRBV4-3	-	-	TRBJ2-1	TGCGCCAGCAGCCAAGATAGGCTAGTAGGTGAGCAGTTCTTC	CASSQDRLVGEQFF
15	TRBV7-8	-	-	TRBJ2-1	TGTGCCAGCAGTTTCGCGGAGAGCTCCTACAATGAGCAGTTCTTC	CASSFAESSYNEQFF
15	TRBV28	TRBD1	-	TRBJ1-4	TGTGCCAGCAGTCCTAGACAGGGGGGCGTAGAAAAACTGTTTTTT	CASSPRQGGVEKLFF
19	TRBV3-1/TRBV3-2	-	-	TRBJ2-1	TGTGCCAGCAGCCAGGCCGGGACGTGGGGGAGGACCGATTACAATGAGCAGTTCTTC	CASSQAGTWGRTDYNEQFF